The text below deals with one TCR beta chain. Its antigen is as yet unknown. The data originate from a study of response to subunit inactivated influenza vaccine. General observations from the study: Few additional T cells are recruited per seasonal influenza vaccination, authors suggested.

Trimming cost V 5 bases and J 7 bases, with 20 bases left between them. Per germline, CDR1 SGHAT and CDR2 FQNNGV. The CDR3 sequence is 15 residues long. TCRdb ran MiXCR on the RT-PCR reads and lists one entry per CDR3 protein. The table includes 300,000 to 350,000 distinct CDR3 sequences, approximately 20% detected once. Here the sequenced sample was PBMCs from blood, taken about 20 months after vaccination. The TCR sequence derives from a man aged 50-75 years who received an inactivated influenza vaccine. This chain uses TRBV11-2 with TRBJ1-2; D possibly corresponds to TRBD1 (6 bases). The CDR3 sequence is CASSPHWGAPLGYTF. In nucleotides, the CDR3 is TGTGCCAGCAGCCCCCATTGGGGGGCCCCTCTTGGCTACACCTTC.